This section outlines one T cell receptor (beta chain) sequence together with its context. In the study's own analysis: The authors estimated nucleated cell counts from reference gene primer amplification. Clones were sequenced by immunoSEQ multiplex PCR, and TCRdb holds only the in-frame ones, with some missing. The V and J calls and clone size were taken over from that table, and D and trimming were inferred from the DNA. Among about 190,000 clones, about 83% were seen once, and the ten largest hold around 8.6%. Participant-given clinical history determined each cohort assignment. Two consecutive negative NP/OP PCR tests, clearance, or resolved symptoms defined Cohort 3 recovery. The data stem from a study of blood T cell repertoires in COVID-19. The CDR3 covers 15 residues. CDR1 MNHEY and CDR2 SVGAGI come from the germline V gene. V was cut by 6 bases and J by 0 bases, with 12 bases left in between.

This TCR was recovered from a woman aged 25-40 years who had recovered from COVID-19. The chain combines TRBV6-5 with TRBJ2-1; a weak D match, TRBD2 (5 bases). Source material: PBMCs or T cells enriched from blood (not recorded which). CDR3 region: CASRSGRSSYNEQFF. CDR3 nucleotide sequence: TGTGCCAGCAGAAGCGGCCGGAGCTCCTACAATGAGCAGTTCTTC.